The clone carrying this T cell receptor (beta chain) was seen only a few times. The data belong to a study of glioma-infiltrating T cells. V was shortened by 6 bases and J by 6 bases, with 18 bases between the two germline ends. This CDR3 is built from 15 residues. Germline V gene data show CDR1 as MNHEY and CDR2 as SVGAGI. Using RNA template, CDR3s of TCR alpha and beta were amplified with iRepertoire arm-PCR. Using its own MiXCR run on the multiplex PCR reads, TCRdb lists one record per CDR3 protein. The sample contains under 20,000 distinct CDR3 sequences, roughly 60% of which appear only once. The origin of this receptor is a human donor with low-grade glioma or glioblastoma, undergoing nonglioma brain surgery, or in good health (not recorded which). The chain uses TRBV6-5 and TRBJ2-1, with D tentatively TRBD2 (6 bases). The sequenced sample was glioma tissue, nonneoplastic brain tissue, or PBMCs (not recorded which). The CDR3 sequence is CASRTGEKSGNEQFF. CDR3 nucleotides: TGTGCCAGCAGGACGGGGGAGAAGAGTGGCAATGAGCAGTTCTTC.